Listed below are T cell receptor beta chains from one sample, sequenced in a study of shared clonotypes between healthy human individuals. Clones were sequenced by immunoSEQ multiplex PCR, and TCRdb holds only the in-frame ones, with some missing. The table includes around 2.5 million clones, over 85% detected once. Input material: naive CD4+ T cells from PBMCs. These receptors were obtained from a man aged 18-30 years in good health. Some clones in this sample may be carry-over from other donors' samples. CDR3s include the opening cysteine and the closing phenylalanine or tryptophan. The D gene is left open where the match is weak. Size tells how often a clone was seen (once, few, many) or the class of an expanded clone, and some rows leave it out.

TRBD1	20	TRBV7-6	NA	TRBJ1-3	CASTEKRWGGSGGAGNTIYF	TGTGCCAGCACCGAGAAGCGGTGGGGGGGTTCAGGGGGAGCTGGAAACACCATATATTTT
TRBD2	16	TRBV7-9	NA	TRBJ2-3	CASSPPGLAIPDTQYF	TGTGCCAGCAGCCCGCCGGGACTAGCAATTCCAGATACGCAGTATTTT
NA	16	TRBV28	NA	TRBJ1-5	CASSSTRTYSNQPQHF	TGTGCCAGCAGTTCGACCCGTACCTATAGCAATCAGCCCCAGCATTTT
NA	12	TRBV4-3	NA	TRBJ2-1	CASSPSYNEQFF	TGCGCCAGCAGCCCCTCCTACAATGAGCAGTTCTTC
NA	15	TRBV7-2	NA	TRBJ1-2	CASSFGQQGGYGYTF	TGTGCCAGCAGCTTCGGCCAACAGGGCGGGTATGGCTACACCTTC
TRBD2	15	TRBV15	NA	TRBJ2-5	CATRRTSGSQETQYF	TGTGCCACCCGGCGGACTAGCGGGTCACAAGAGACCCAGTACTTC
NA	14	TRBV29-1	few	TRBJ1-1	CSVAAGGSNTEAFF	TGCAGCGTAGCCGCCGGGGGATCTAACACTGAAGCTTTCTTT
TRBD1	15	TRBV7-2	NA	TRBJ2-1	CASRQVGGRLNEQFF	TGTGCCAGCCGCCAGGTAGGGGGCCGATTGAATGAGCAGTTCTTC
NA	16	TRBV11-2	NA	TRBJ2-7	CASSPRPYRYTYEQYF	TGTGCCAGCAGCCCCAGACCTTACAGGTATACCTACGAGCAGTACTTC
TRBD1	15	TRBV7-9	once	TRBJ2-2	CASGVQGVATGELFF	TGTGCCAGCGGCGTACAGGGGGTGGCTACCGGGGAGCTGTTTTTT
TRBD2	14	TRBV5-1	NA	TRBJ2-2	CASSSLAGTGELFF	TGCGCCAGCAGCTCCCTAGCGGGTACCGGGGAGCTGTTTTTT
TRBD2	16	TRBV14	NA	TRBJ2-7	CASSQNLAGGPNEQYF	TGTGCCAGCAGCCAGAACTTAGCGGGAGGGCCGAACGAGCAGTACTTC
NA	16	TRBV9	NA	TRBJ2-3	CASSPGASAVIDTQYF	TGTGCCAGCAGCCCCGGGGCTAGCGCCGTAATAGATACGCAGTATTTT